This T cell receptor beta chain was profiled in a study of T cell repertoires in cytomegalovirus infection. The V and J ends lost 0 bases and 2 bases respectively, with 12 bases between them. Per germline, CDR1 MNHEY and CDR2 SVGAGI. The CDR3 runs 16 residues. About this clonotype: The antigen is undetermined.

MiXCR, run by TCRdb on the reads, gives a single entry per CDR3 protein. The table shows about 330,000 distinct CDR3 sequences, with around a third occurring only once. This chain links TRBV6-5 with TRBJ2-3; D is undetermined. The material sequenced was cultured PBMCs, taken from culture after CMV antigen stimulation. This clonotype originated in a human donor in good health (CMV status not recorded). Some clones in this sample may be carry-over from other donors' samples. The chain's CDR3 is CASSYSGRSFTDTQYF. The CDR3 DNA sequence: TGTGCCAGCAGTTACTCGGGCAGATCTTTCACAGATACGCAGTATTTT.